The clone carrying this T cell receptor (beta chain) was seen only once. Its antigen is unknown. This CDR3 contains 12 residues. Trimming took off 2 bases at V and 7 bases at J, with 8 bases between the two ends. Germline V gene sequence: CDR1 MNHEY, CDR2 SVGAGI. This specimen belongs to a study of OX40 agonist ivuxolimab in advanced cancers. Looking at the study overall: Ivuxolimab was administered intravenously to patients at 0.01 to 10 mg/kg every 2 weeks. Those treated in dose escalation had hepatocellular carcinoma, melanoma, renal cell cancer or head and neck cancer.

General study findings and limits: The antigen specificity of the peripheral T cells (those that were expanded) was not determined.

Here immunoSEQ multiplex PCR was the method, and the copy in TCRdb shows in-frame clones only, minus some. The table has roughly 92,000 clones, more than 85% seen once. This specimen was CD4+ or CD8+ T cells sorted from blood, taken in a trial of the OX40 agonist ivuxolimab. The V call is TRBV6-5, the J call TRBJ2-5, with D tentatively TRBD1 (6 bases). The clonotype originates from an adult with an advanced solid tumor such as melanoma, head and neck, liver or kidney cancer. The CDR3 coding sequence is TGTGCCAGCAGTTACGGGGGCGGGACCCAGTACTTC. This translates into CASSYGGGTQYF.